This paragraph covers one TCR beta chain sequence. The method was immunoSEQ multiplex PCR; TCRdb's version includes in-frame clones alone and lacks a portion of them. Among around 400,000 clones listed, roughly nine tenths were seen once. The data were obtained in a study of blood T cell repertoires in COVID-19. Participants came from about 24 US areas, aged about 18 to 89 years. Cohort 3 recovered donors had two negative PCRs, clearance, or symptom resolution. The CDR3 runs 20 residues. With V trimmed by 0 bases and J by 0 bases, 11 bases remained unmatched. The source is a young woman who had recovered from COVID-19. The source material was PBMCs or T cells enriched from blood (not recorded which). J is TRBJ2-6 and V is TRBV23-1; TRBD1 matches 7 bases. TRBV23-1 is designated an ORF whose function remains uncertain. This CDR3 reads CASSQSYWAGGLSGANVLTF. The CDR3 nucleotides read TGCGCCAGCAGTCAATCGTATTGGGCAGGGGGTCTCTCTGGGGCCAACGTCCTGACTTTC.